Following are 10 T cell receptor beta chains from one sample sequenced in a study of beta chain features in type 1 diabetes. Study-level findings and limits: Shorter TCRB CDR3s, moderately but significantly so, marked every one of the four CD4+ subsets in Type 1 diabetes patients.

Their antigens remain unidentified. What was sequenced were expressed TCRB transcripts, since all of the isolated RNA had been reverse transcribed. Libraries were prepared by immunoSEQ multiplex PCR; TCRdb keeps only in-frame clonotypes and omits some of them. This table holds hundreds of thousands of clones, around 15% found once. Sequencing input: naive CD4+ T cells from blood. The source is a man between 18 and 35 years old with type 1 diabetes.

This chain links TRBV29-1 with TRBJ2-5, with 11 bases lining up with TRBD2. Germline-derived CDR1 and CDR2 are SQVTM and ANQGSEA. This CDR3 is 13 amino acids long. V lost 8 bases and J lost 1; bases outside the gene matches: 3. The chain's CDR3 is CSSSGGTQETQYF. The CDR3 DNA sequence: TGCAGCTCTAGCGGGGGGACCCAAGAGACCCAGTACTTC.

The chain couples TRBV30 to TRBJ1-6; D is unresolved. The CDR3 runs to 16 residues. Germline lookup yields CDR1 GTSNPN and CDR2 SVGIG (reference sequence). Trimming took 1 base from V and 7 from J, leaving 17 bases between them. Here the CDR3 reads CAWSAGGVIMNSPLHF. CDR3 DNA: TGTGCCTGGAGTGCGGGTGGTGTAATTATGAATTCACCCCTCCACTTT.

The chain is built from TRBV9 and TRBJ2-7, with TRBD2 identical over 7 bases. The DNA end is a closer match to TRBJ2-1, so the J assignment may be wrong. CDR1 is SGDLS and CDR2 is YYNGEE in the germline V gene. CDR3 size: 14 residues. CDR3 protein: CASSVGGSIYEQFF. DNA for the CDR3: TGTGCCAGCAGCGTGGGGGGGAGTATTTACGAGCAGTTCTTC.

This clone showed up just a few times. The chain uses TRBV30 and TRBJ1-2; 9 bases are shared with TRBD1. The CDR3 has 14 amino acids. The germline gives CDR1 GTSNPN, CDR2 SVGIG (reference sequence). Unmatched junction bases numbered 9, after V lost 6 bases and J lost 4 bases. In nucleotides, the CDR3 is TGTGCCTGCCCTCGACAGGGGGAGACCTATGGCTACACCTTC. It translates to CACPRQGETYGYTF.

The V gene is TRBV27, the J gene TRBJ1-6; D is unclear. V gave up 5 bases and J gave up 0 bases, with 8 bases separating them. The CDR3 spans 15 residues. Germline values: CDR1 MNHEY, CDR2 SMNVEV (reference sequence). In nucleotides, the CDR3 is TGTGCCAGCAGTCTTCAGAGCTCCTATAATTCACCCCTCCACTTT. Translation: CASSLQSSYNSPLHF.

This clone has more than one count but fewer than ten. The chain couples TRBV29-1 to TRBJ2-5, with D unclear. Trimming took 5 bases from V and 5 from J, leaving 6 bases between them. From germline, CDR1 is SQVTM and CDR2 ANQGSEA. The CDR3 is 10 amino acids. The CDR3: CSVSGETQYF. The CDR3 coding sequence is TGCAGCGTTTCGGGCGAGACCCAGTACTTC.

This rearrangement joins TRBV7-6 to TRBJ2-3; 10 bases match TRBD2. The V gene end was trimmed by 5 bases and the J gene end by 7 bases; junction bases not matched to a gene: 12. CDR1 is SGHVS, CDR2 FNYEAQ, per germline. The CDR3 is 16 residues long. In DNA, the CDR3 is TGTGCCAGCAGCGACCGGGTAGCGGGGGGAGGAAATACGCAGTATTTT. Its translation is CASSDRVAGGGNTQYF.

This clone was counted only a few times. This chain links TRBV7-2 with TRBJ1-5; weak D call: TRBD1 (6 bases). The CDR3 contains 15 residues. V was pared by 5 bases and J by 2 bases, with 13 bases between. The V gene's germline CDR1 is SGHTA and CDR2 FQGNSA. The DNA for the CDR3 is TGTGCCAGCAGCAAAGGGGGGTATGGCAATCAGCCCCAGCATTTT. Encoded protein: CASSKGGYGNQPQHF.

The chain uses TRBV30 and TRBJ2-1, with 9 bases identical to TRBD2. This CDR3 is 16 amino acids long. V shed 4 bases, J shed 1 base, and the junction held 8 bases outside the gene matches. Germline lookup yields CDR1 GTSNPN and CDR2 SVGIG (reference sequence). Written as DNA, the CDR3 is TGTGCCTGGAAAATATTAGCGGGGGAATCCTACAATGAGCAGTTCTTC. This sequence encodes CAWKILAGESYNEQFF.

This clone was counted only a few times. The rearrangement joins TRBV7-8 to TRBJ2-1, with 7 bases lining up with TRBD2. Germline CDR1 SGHVS, CDR2 FQNEAQ. V shed 1 base and J 3 bases; nucleotides not matched to a gene: 15. The CDR3 runs to 19 residues. The CDR3 DNA reads as TGTGCCAGCAGCTTAGTCGCTCCGTCATCAGCGGGGAACTACAATGAGCAGTTCTTC. It yields the protein CASSLVAPSSAGNYNEQFF. Full variable domain (remainder filled in from reference TRBV7-8 and TRBJ2-1): GAGVSQSPRYKVAKRGQDVALRCDPISGHVSLFWYQQALGQGPEFLTYFQNEAQLDKSGLPSDRFFAERPEGSVSTLKIQRTQQEDSAVYLCASSLVAPSSAGNYNEQFFGPGTRLTVL.